Listed here are 30 T cell receptor beta chains from one sample, sequenced in a study of shared clonotypes between healthy human individuals. Assay: immunoSEQ multiplex PCR; the TCRdb copy retains only in-frame clones and omits some. The repertoire holds roughly 2 million clones, with around 95% as singletons. The sequenced material came from naive CD4+ T cells sorted from blood. The subset is: CD45RA+ positively selected. Receptor source: a man between 18 and 29 years old in good health.

The chain joins TRBV18 to TRBJ2-5, with 7 bases aligning to TRBD1. With V trimmed by 1 base and J by 1 base, 3 bases remained unmatched. Germline V gives CDR1 KGHSH, CDR2 LQKENI. The CDR3 covers 15 residues. CDR3 in amino acids: CASSPLDRSQETQYF. CDR3 nucleotides: TGTGCCAGCTCACCACTGGACAGGAGCCAAGAGACCCAGTACTTC.

The chain carries TRBV18 and TRBJ2-5, with 10 positions matching TRBD2. Germline CDR1 is KGHSH and CDR2 is LQKENI. The ends lost 8 bases at V and 2 bases at J; junction bases unmatched: 11. The CDR3 spans 16 residues. CDR3 sequence reads: CASHLGLAATQETQYF. The CDR3 DNA is TGTGCCAGCCATTTAGGACTAGCGGCTACTCAAGAGACCCAGTACTTC. The entire variable domain, with the rest obtained from reference TRBV18 and TRBJ2-5, is as follows: NAGVMQNPRHLVRRRGQEARLRCSPMKGHSHVYWYRQLPEEGLKFMVYLQKENIIDESGMPKERFSAEFPKEGPSILRIQQVVRGDSAAYFCASHLGLAATQETQYFGPGTRLLVL.

The V gene is TRBV25-1, the J gene TRBJ2-5; 7 bases agree with TRBD1. The length of the CDR3 is 14 residues. The junction had 8 bases not matched to a gene; V was cut back by 9 bases and J by 1 base. Per germline, CDR1 MGHDK and CDR2 SYGVNS. The CDR3 loop reads CASRDRASQETQYF. As DNA, the CDR3 is TGTGCCAGTCGTGACAGGGCTAGCCAAGAGACCCAGTACTTC.

This rearrangement joins TRBV7-2 to TRBJ2-2; weak D call: TRBD1 (7 bases). Trimming cost V 5 bases and J 6 bases, with 16 bases left between them. CDR1 SGHTA and CDR2 FQGNSA come from the germline V gene. The CDR3 is made up of 15 amino acids. The CDR3 protein is CASSGRRQGPGELFF. The CDR3 bases are TGTGCCAGCAGCGGGAGGCGACAGGGCCCCGGGGAGCTGTTTTTT.

The V gene is TRBV18, the J gene TRBJ1-3, with D hard to call. Trimming took off 0 bases at V and 4 bases at J, with 10 bases between the two ends. Per the germline V gene, CDR1 is KGHSH and CDR2 is LQKENI. This CDR3 has 15 residues. In DNA form, the CDR3 reads TGTGCCAGCTCACCACCGATTGAGCAAGGAAACACCATATATTTT. Protein product: CASSPPIEQGNTIYF.

This clone was seen a handful of times. Within the sample, other DNA sequences also encode this same CDR3. This rearrangement joins TRBV18 to TRBJ1-6; D is unresolved. The ends were cut back, 3 bases at V and 7 bases at J, with 4 bases in the middle. The CDR3 loop spans 12 amino acids. Germline V gene sequence: CDR1 KGHSH, CDR2 LQKENI. The chain's CDR3 is CASSPENSPLHF. The CDR3 nucleotides read TGTGCCAGCTCACCTGAAAATTCACCCCTCCACTTT. Based on the CDR3 plus reference TRBV18 and TRBJ1-6, the full variable domain is NAGVMQNPRHLVRRRGQEARLRCSPMKGHSHVYWYRQLPEEGLKFMVYLQKENIIDESGMPKERFSAEFPKEGPSILRIQQVVRGDSAAYFCASSPENSPLHFGNGTRLTVT.

This chain links TRBV6-5 with TRBJ2-7, with 7 bases fitting TRBD2. The CDR3 contains 16 residues. CDR1 MNHEY and CDR2 SVGAGI come from the germline V gene. The ends lost 0 bases at V and 6 bases at J; junction bases unmatched: 11. The CDR3 loop reads CASSYSGYAGGGEQYF. CDR3 bases: TGTGCCAGCAGTTACTCGGGTTATGCAGGCGGGGGCGAGCAGTACTTC.

V gene TRBV2 combines with J gene TRBJ2-7; TRBD2 matches at 12 bases. Germline CDR1 SNHLY, CDR2 FYNNEI. The CDR3 covers 15 residues. V shed 7 bases, J shed 4 bases, and the junction held 8 bases outside the gene matches. For the CDR3, the DNA is TGTGCCAGCACCCCCCGGACTAGCGGGGCATACGAGCAGTACTTC. It encodes CASTPRTSGAYEQYF.

In the case of this clone: Different DNA sequences within this sample yield the same CDR3. The genes are TRBV6-6 and TRBJ1-1; 11 bases line up with TRBD1. The CDR3 has 14 residues. Germline values: CDR1 MNHNY, CDR2 SVGAGI (reference sequence). J gave up 4 bases and V 2 bases, and 0 bases lay outside the gene matches. The CDR3 nucleotides read TGTGCCAGCAGTTACGGACAGGGGGCCACTGAAGCTTTCTTT. Translation gives CASSYGQGATEAFF.

This clone was seen just once. The genes are TRBV5-1 and TRBJ2-7; D not resolved. This CDR3 contains 12 residues. The germline V gene encodes CDR1 SGHRS and CDR2 YFSETQ. With 0 bases removed from V and 6 bases from J, the gap between germline ends came to 7 bases. CDR3 nucleotides: TGCGCCAGCAGCTTGGTTCCGGGCGAGCAGTACTTC. Amino acids: CASSLVPGEQYF.

This rearrangement joins TRBV18 to TRBJ1-1; D ambiguous. This CDR3 contains 14 residues. Germline CDR1 is KGHSH and CDR2 is LQKENI. V gave up 2 bases and J gave up 3 bases, with 10 bases separating them. This CDR3 reads CASSPGMGYTEAFF. The DNA of the CDR3 is TGTGCCAGCTCACCAGGGATGGGGTACACTGAAGCTTTCTTT.

V usage is TRBV25-1 and J usage is TRBJ1-6; D is possibly TRBD1 (6 bases). V gave up 3 bases and J gave up 11 bases, with 14 bases separating them. Germline CDR1 MGHDK, CDR2 SYGVNS. The CDR3 extends over 14 amino acids. CDR3 sequence reads: CASSDPGGGTPLHF. The DNA for the CDR3 is TGTGCCAGCAGTGATCCCGGGGGCGGGACACCCCTCCACTTT.

Regarding this clone: Other nucleotide sequences in the sample specify the same CDR3. This chain connects TRBV7-8 to TRBJ1-1; a weak D match, TRBD1 (5 bases). Trimming took 1 base from V and 4 from J, leaving 10 bases between them. CDR1 is SGHVS, CDR2 FQNEAQ, per germline. The CDR3 has 14 residues. CDR3 bases: TGTGCCAGCAGCTTAGACGGCGGGGGCACTGAAGCTTTCTTT. Protein: CASSLDGGGTEAFF.

The genes are TRBV19 and TRBJ2-2; D perhaps matches TRBD1 (5 bases). Trimming removed 4 bases from V and 0 bases from J, with 9 bases in between. CDR1 and CDR2 from the germline V gene are LNHDA and SQIVND (reference sequence). The length of the CDR3 is 15 residues. The CDR3: CASSKGQTNTGELFF. DNA for the CDR3: TGTGCCAGTAGTAAGGGGCAGACGAACACCGGGGAGCTGTTTTTT.

The gene calls are TRBV7-9 and TRBJ2-3; D is tentatively TRBD1 or TRBD2 (5 bases each). V was shortened by 5 bases and J by 9 bases, with 18 bases between the two germline ends. Per the germline V gene, CDR1 is SEHNR and CDR2 is FQNEAQ (reference sequence). CDR3 length equals 14 residues. CDR3: CASSRWDAIRTQYF. The CDR3 DNA reads as TGTGCCAGCAGCAGATGGGACGCGATAAGGACGCAGTATTTT. The whole variable domain, remainder taken from reference TRBV7-9 and TRBJ2-3, is DTGVSQNPRHKITKRGQNVTFRCDPISEHNRLYWYRQTLGQGPEFLTYFQNEAQLEKSRLLSDRFSAERPKGSFSTLEIQRTEQGDSAMYLCASSRWDAIRTQYFGPGTRLTVL.

This chain's CDR3 is CASSSQGMDGYTF. CDR3 sequence (DNA): TGTGCCAGCAGCTCCCAGGGGATGGATGGCTACACCTTC. The rearrangement uses TRBV6-1 and TRBJ1-2; perhaps TRBD1 as D (6 bases). Germline CDR1 is MNHNS and CDR2 is SASEGT. Trimming cost V 6 bases and J 6 bases, with 14 bases left between them. This CDR3 comprises 13 residues.

Only one count was recorded for this clone. The rearrangement links TRBV19 to TRBJ1-6; possibly TRBD1 for D (5 bases). There are 15 residues in the CDR3. Trimming shortened V by 7 bases and J by 5 bases, and 15 bases separated the two germline ends. Germline lookup yields CDR1 LNHDA and CDR2 SQIVND (reference sequence). CDR3 loop: CASTGRQQDNSPLHF. The CDR3 DNA sequence: TGTGCCAGTACTGGAAGACAGCAAGATAATTCACCCCTCCACTTT.

This sequence joins TRBV9 and TRBJ2-1, with TRBD2 matching 12 bases. The CDR3 contains 20 residues. Germline V CDR1 and CDR2: SGDLS, YYNGEE. The J segment lost 5 bases and the V segment lost 0 bases, leaving 15 bases of the junction unmatched. CDR3 residues: CASSVGTGASGRAGDNEQFF. CDR3 coding DNA: TGTGCCAGCAGCGTAGGGACTGGGGCTAGCGGGAGGGCCGGGGACAATGAGCAGTTCTTC. Complete variable domain (other parts from reference TRBV9 and TRBJ2-1): DSGVTQTPKHLITATGQRVTLRCSPRSGDLSVYWYQQSLDQGLQFLIQYYNGEERAKGNILERFSAQQFPDLHSELNLSSLELGDSALYFCASSVGTGASGRAGDNEQFFGPGTRLTVL.

The J gene is TRBJ2-2, the V gene TRBV6-5; D may be TRBD1 (5 bases). CDR1 and CDR2 from the germline V gene are MNHEY and SVGAGI. V shed 6 bases and J shed 4 bases, with 15 bases lying between them. The CDR3 consists of 15 residues. The CDR3 region has the DNA TGTGCCAGCAGACCAGATGGGGCTACCACCGGGGAGCTGTTTTTT. It codes for CASRPDGATTGELFF.

This sequence joins TRBV4-1 and TRBJ2-2; 12 bases are a match to TRBD1. CDR3 length: 16 amino acids. The germline CDR1 and CDR2 sequences are MGHRA and YSYEKL. With V trimmed by 4 bases and J by 5 bases, 5 bases remained unmatched. The CDR3 spells CASSLGQGAGTGELFF. The CDR3 DNA follows: TGCGCCAGCAGCCTGGGACAGGGGGCCGGGACCGGGGAGCTGTTTTTT.

V usage is TRBV10-3 and J usage is TRBJ1-1, with 7 bases that match TRBD1. This CDR3 contains 14 residues. V lost 6 bases to trimming and J lost 0 bases; unmatched junction nucleotides: 4. The V gene's germline CDR1 is ENHRY and CDR2 SYGVKD. The CDR3 region is CAISNRGVNTEAFF. CDR3 bases: TGTGCCATCAGCAACAGGGGCGTGAACACTGAAGCTTTCTTT.

The J gene is TRBJ1-4, the V gene TRBV27, with 10 bases lining up with TRBD1. CDR3 length: 15 residues. The V gene end was trimmed by 7 bases and the J gene end by 10 bases; junction bases not matched to a gene: 12. Germline lookup yields CDR1 MNHEY and CDR2 SMNVEV (reference sequence). The CDR3: CASTGQGVSPGKLFF. The CDR3 DNA follows: TGTGCCAGCACAGGACAGGGGGTGTCCCCTGGAAAACTGTTTTTT.

The gene calls are TRBV2 and TRBJ1-6; D is possibly TRBD1 (6 bases). V lost 2 bases and J lost 10, with 12 bases in between. There are 14 residues in the CDR3. Germline V lookup: CDR1 SNHLY, CDR2 FYNNEI. This CDR3 reads CASSEQGSGSPLHF. The CDR3 region has the DNA TGTGCCAGCAGTGAACAGGGGTCGGGGTCACCCCTCCACTTT.

This clone was counted a single time. J is TRBJ1-5 and V is TRBV19; D is possibly TRBD1 (5 bases). V lost 5 bases, J lost 0 bases, and 11 bases lay in between. Germline V gives CDR1 LNHDA, CDR2 SQIVND (reference sequence). CDR3 size: 15 residues. Written as DNA, the CDR3 is TGTGCCAGTAGTGAGGGGAGGGATAGCAATCAGCCCCAGCATTTT. It specifies CASSEGRDSNQPQHF.

This clone was seen once. The chain employs TRBV21-1 and TRBJ1-4; the D call of TRBD1 is as the table states it, not checked on the DNA. TRBV21-1 is assigned pseudogene status. CDR3 size: 15 residues. This chain's CDR3 is CASSKGGRGEEKLFF. The CDR3 DNA follows: TGTGCCAGCAGCAAAGGTGGCAGGGGAGAGGAAAAACTGTTTTTT.

The chain uses TRBV10-3 and TRBJ2-5; no clear D. Trimming cost V 4 bases and J 5 bases, with 11 bases left between them. Germline CDR1 ENHRY, CDR2 SYGVKD. This CDR3 is 13 amino acids long. The CDR3 DNA reads as TGTGCCATCAGTGCGGCATGGTTGGAGACCCAGTACTTC. Its protein product is CAISAAWLETQYF.

A remark on this clone: Other DNA sequences from this sample encode an identical CDR3 as well. The chain carries TRBV6-5 and TRBJ1-6; no clear D. This CDR3 contains 13 residues. Trimming pared 0 bases from V and 7 bases from J, leaving 4 bases between. CDR1 is MNHEY and CDR2 is SVGAGI in the germline V gene. The CDR3 loop is CASSYSENSPLHF. DNA for the CDR3: TGTGCCAGCAGTTACTCGGAGAATTCACCCCTCCACTTT.

V usage is TRBV19 and J usage is TRBJ2-7; D perhaps matches TRBD1 (6 bases). Germline CDR1 and CDR2: LNHDA and SQIVND (reference sequence). The ends were cut back, 1 base at V and 2 bases at J, with 18 bases in the middle. The CDR3 consists of 17 residues. In DNA form, the CDR3 reads TGTGCCAGTAGTATAGGGGGGCCAGCGTCAAACACCTACGAGCAGTACTTC. Its protein is CASSIGGPASNTYEQYF.

The V gene is TRBV19, the J gene TRBJ2-2, with a weak D call TRBD1 (5 bases). The V gene's germline CDR1 is LNHDA and CDR2 SQIVND (reference sequence). The CDR3 extends over 14 amino acids. V was shortened by 1 base and J by 4 bases, with 7 bases between the two germline ends. CDR3 sequence reads: CASSIVTGTGELFF. CDR3 coding DNA: TGTGCCAGTAGTATAGTCACAGGCACCGGGGAGCTGTTTTTT.

This clone was counted once. The V call is TRBV19, the J call TRBJ1-1; TRBD1 agrees at 7 bases. The germline V gene encodes CDR1 LNHDA and CDR2 SQIVND (reference sequence). Trimming cost V 9 bases and J 5 bases; bases outside gene matches: 6. There are 12 residues in the CDR3. CDR3 nucleotide sequence: TGTGCCAGGACAGGGTCGAGGACTGAAGCTTTCTTT. It yields the protein CARTGSRTEAFF.